The 5 T cell receptor beta chains given below trace back to one sample, sequenced in a study of blood T cell repertoires in COVID-19. Sequencing used immunoSEQ multiplex PCR; TCRdb keeps in-frame clones, though not all of them. The table lists 250,000 to 350,000 clones, 89% of them singletons, with 0.9% to 1% in the top ten. The specimen sequenced was peripheral blood. The receptors originated from a woman aged 40 to 49 who had recovered from COVID-19.

The V gene is TRBV5-1, the J gene TRBJ2-1, with D possibly being TRBD2 (6 bases). The CDR3 runs to 13 residues. Looked up from germline, CDR1 is SGHRS and CDR2 is YFSETQ. Trimming cost V 5 bases and J 3 bases, with 9 bases left between them. In DNA form, the CDR3 reads TGCGCCAGCAGTAGCGGAGACTACAATGAGCAGTTCTTC. Its translation is CASSSGDYNEQFF.

V and J are TRBV27 and TRBJ1-1, with 10 bases identical to TRBD1. The CDR3 covers 14 residues. J lost 8 bases, V lost 5 bases, and 8 bases had no gene match. Germline V lookup: CDR1 MNHEY, CDR2 SMNVEV (reference sequence). CDR3 amino acids: CASSQGQGFGEAFF. The CDR3 coding sequence is TGTGCCAGCAGTCAGGGACAGGGGTTTGGGGAAGCTTTCTTT.

The V and J genes are TRBV5-1 and TRBJ2-1; D might be TRBD2 (6 bases). The germline V gene has CDR1 SGHRS and CDR2 YFSETQ. V lost 4 bases and J 0 bases, leaving 14 bases between the germline ends. This CDR3 has 16 amino acids. The CDR3 nucleotides read TGCGCCAGCAGCACCCGGACCGGGAGCTCCTACAATGAGCAGTTCTTC. Translating it yields CASSTRTGSSYNEQFF.

The chain has TRBV5-4 and TRBJ2-3, with TRBD2 matching over 9 bases. Per germline, CDR1 SGHNT and CDR2 YYREEE (reference sequence). The CDR3 has 15 amino acids. The junction had 9 bases not matched to a gene; V was cut back by 6 bases and J by 4 bases. CDR3 coding DNA: TGTGCCAGCAAGGCTAGCGGGATGGGCCCAGATACGCAGTATTTT. It encodes CASKASGMGPDTQYF.

The chain combines TRBV6-5 with TRBJ1-5, with D tentatively TRBD1 (5 bases). Trimming pared 6 bases from V and 0 bases from J, leaving 12 bases between. This CDR3 is 15 amino acids long. Germline V CDR1 and CDR2: MNHEY, SVGAGI. The CDR3 DNA is TGTGCCAGCAGCCCCATGGGGGGTAGCAATCAGCCCCAGCATTTT. Translating gives CASSPMGGSNQPQHF.